This T cell receptor (beta chain) derives from a study of CXCR3-negative and CXCR3-positive naive CD8 T cells (dated by TCRdb to between 2018 and 2021). Broadly, across the study: In total, around 140 million TRB reads were obtained, corresponding to roughly 1.5 +/- 0.3 million reads per library. Data from 11 donors, pooled across two independent experiments, went into the diversity and physicochemical repertoire analyses. TRBV-TRBJ cluster analysis included naive subsets from 5 donors and memory cells from 3 donors. Paper-wide results and their limitations: Repertoire diversity was comparably high in both naive subsets but much lower in memory CD8+ T cells. Similar TRBV-TRBJ usage was shown by naive CXCR3-negative and CXCR3-positive cells from the same donor, whereas distinct patterns were shown by memory cells. Because surface CD5, which has been linked to self-reactivity in mice, was comparable between naive subsets, TCR interaction strength was also inferred from TRB CDR3 physicochemical properties. TRB CDR3s from CXCR3-positive naive cells showed higher hydrophobicity (lower Kidera factor 4), lower energy, and higher strength and volume indices than CXCR3-negative naive cells. Because CXCR3 expression was partially decreased after cryopreservation, freshly isolated PBMCs were used for most assays.

For each CD8+ T cell subset, flow sorting was done in triplicate, and a few hundred thousand cells per subset went directly into RLT lysis buffer. To exclude memory contaminants, naive CD8+ T cells were stringently defined as CD45RO-CCR7+CD27+CD95-. Peripheral blood mononuclear cells were isolated from buffy coats using standard density gradient centrifugation. Naive CXCR3-negative and CXCR3-positive CD8+ T cells were flow-sorted using a FACSAria III. An RNeasy Mini Kit was used to extract total RNA from the sorted cells. A word on this clonotype: Its recognized antigen is unknown.

TCRdb shows the sequencer as NextSeq 550. The Human TCR Profiling Kit (MiLaboratory) was used to make UMI-labeled 5' RACE TRB cDNA libraries. cDNA synthesis used the entire amount of extracted RNA, and PCR amplification then used the entire amount of cDNA produced. Libraries were prepared in parallel using an identical number of PCR cycles. In the authors' own workflow: With a requirement of at least two reads per UMI, MIGEC and MiXCR extracted about 50,000 +/- 10,000 unique UMI-labeled TRB cDNA molecules per library. On average, each library contained approximately 40,000 +/- 10,000 functional in-frame TRB CDR3 nucleotide clonotypes without stop codons. After downsampling to 5000 UMI-labeled TRB molecules per sample, diversity metrics, including normalized Shannon-Wiener and Chao1, were computed in VDJtools. VDJtools was used to calculate clonotype-size-weighted physicochemical properties of the central five CDR3 residues, namely interaction energy, strength, volume and Kidera factor 4. TCRdb reprocessed the reads and provides one entry for every CDR3 protein sequence; no DNA is given. The V and J calls here are based on TCRdb, not the publication. In this sample's table one finds approximately 83,000 distinct CDR3 sequences. The biggest ten clones account for 1.6% of the sample.

From a lookup of the germline V gene, CDR1 and CDR2 are MNHEY and SVGAGI. From its cysteine to its phenylalanine, the CDR3 spans 12 amino acids. No DNA sequence is on record. The chain joins TRBV6-5 to TRBJ2-1. What was sequenced was naive CXCR3- CD8+ T cells from blood. Explained via the paper, the cell subset or site label denotes: CD45RO-CCR7+CD27+CD95- naive CD8+ T cells lacking CXCR3 (TNR3-). The receptor was isolated from a human donor in good health. Some clones in this sample may be carry-over from other donors' samples. The encoded CDR3 is CASSRTANEQFF.